The entry below gives a single T cell receptor beta chain sequence along with its context. The data were taken from a study of blood T cell repertoires in COVID-19. In the authors' methods: Amplification of reference gene primers was used by the study to estimate nucleated cell counts. This table comes from immunoSEQ multiplex PCR, and its TCRdb copy is limited to in-frame clones, with some not included. V and J calls and clone size are given by that table; D and trimming were obtained from the DNA. This sample carries 150,000 to 200,000 clones, 88% of them seen once, and the ten largest clones take approximately 4.5%. The sample was peripheral blood. The receptor was isolated from a human donor in a cohort sampled during active COVID-19.

CDR3 sequence reads: CASSHGNVDHNEQFF. The CDR3 DNA reads TGTGCCAGCAGCCACGGGAACGTAGACCACAATGAGCAGTTCTTC. The rearrangement links TRBV6-5 to TRBJ2-1, with D possibly TRBD2 on 5 matching bases. CDR3 length: 15 amino acids. The V end was cut by 6 bases, the J end by 5 bases, with 17 bases between. Looked up from germline, CDR1 is MNHEY and CDR2 is SVGAGI.